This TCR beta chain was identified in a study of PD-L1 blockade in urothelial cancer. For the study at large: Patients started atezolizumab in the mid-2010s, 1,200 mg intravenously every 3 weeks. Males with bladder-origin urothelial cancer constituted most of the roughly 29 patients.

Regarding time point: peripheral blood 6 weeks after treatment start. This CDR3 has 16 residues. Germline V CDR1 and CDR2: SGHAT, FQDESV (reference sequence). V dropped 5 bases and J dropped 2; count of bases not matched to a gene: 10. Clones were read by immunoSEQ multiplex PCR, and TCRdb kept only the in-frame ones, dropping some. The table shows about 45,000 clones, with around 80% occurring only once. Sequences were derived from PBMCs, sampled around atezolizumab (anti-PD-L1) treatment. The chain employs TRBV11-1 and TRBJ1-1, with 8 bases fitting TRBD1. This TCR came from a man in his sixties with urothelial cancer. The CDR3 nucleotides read TGTGCCAGCAGCCTGGGACAGGTGGTAAAAAACACTGAAGCTTTCTTT. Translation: CASSLGQVVKNTEAFF.